Presented here are 22 T cell receptor beta chains from one specimen sequenced in a study of identical twins. TCRdb re-called the 5' RACE reads with MiXCR, one entry per CDR3 protein. Among some 240,000 distinct CDR3 sequences listed, about 8.3% were seen once. The same sample was also used in a study of yellow fever vaccine responses in identical twins.

The specimen sequenced was CD8+ T cells sorted from blood. The receptors were gathered from a woman between 18 and 30 years old in good health.

This clonotype was detected many times. This chain connects TRBV15 to TRBJ2-2; 7 bases are shared with TRBD1. The CDR3 length is 15 residues. Trimming at V came to 5 bases and at J to 4 bases, leaving 7 bases not matched to a gene. Germline V gives CDR1 LNHNV, CDR2 YYDKDF (reference sequence). This chain's CDR3 is CATSGMDRPTGELFF. CDR3 coding DNA: TGTGCCACCAGCGGGATGGACAGGCCCACCGGGGAGCTGTTTTTT.

This clonotype was found a few times. The chain carries TRBV28 and TRBJ2-7, with TRBD1 identical over 7 bases. V dropped 2 bases and J dropped 2; count of bases not matched to a gene: 9. The CDR3 is 16 residues long. Germline V gene lookup returns CDR1 MDHEN and CDR2 SYDVKM. The CDR3 reads CASSLPRQGPTYEQYF. CDR3 bases: TGTGCCAGCAGTTTACCCAGACAGGGACCTACCTACGAGCAGTACTTC. Supplemented by reference TRBV28 and TRBJ2-7, the full variable domain reads DVKVTQSSRYLVKRTGEKVFLECVQDMDHENMFWYRQDPGLGLRLIYFSYDVKMKEKGDIPEGYSVSREKKERFSLILESASTNQTSMYLCASSLPRQGPTYEQYFGPGTRLTVT.

This clonotype was seen more than once but under ten times. The rearrangement joins TRBV7-8 to TRBJ2-7, with TRBD1 matching over 7 bases. This CDR3 has 16 amino acids. After removal of 4 bases from V and 4 bases from J, the junction contained 13 bases not matched to a gene. Germline V CDR1 and CDR2: SGHVS, FQNEAQ. CDR3 nucleotides: TGTGCCAGCAGCTCCCCCCCTACCGGGACAGATTACGAGCAGTACTTC. Translating it yields CASSSPPTGTDYEQYF.

This clonotype came up a few times. The CDR3 region is CSQTDRVVNTEAFF. For the CDR3, the DNA is TGCAGCCAGACAGACAGGGTCGTGAACACTGAAGCTTTCTTT. V gene TRBV29-1 combines with J gene TRBJ1-1; 7 bases map to TRBD1. This CDR3 is built from 14 residues. V shed 8 bases and J 0 bases; nucleotides not matched to a gene: 9. Germline V lookup: CDR1 SQVTM, CDR2 ANQGSEA. The full variable domain, with the rest looked up from reference TRBV29-1 and TRBJ1-1, is SAVISQKPSRDICQRGTSLTIQCQVDSQVTMMFWYRQQPGQSLTLIATANQGSEATYESGFVIDKFPISRPNLTFSTLTVSNMSPEDSSIYLCSQTDRVVNTEAFFGQGTRLTVV.

Many counts were recorded for this clonotype. V and J are TRBV16 and TRBJ1-2; D is unresolved. This CDR3 is 12 amino acids long. With 0 bases removed from V and 6 bases from J, the gap between germline ends came to 5 bases. Germline CDR1 KGHSY, CDR2 FQNENV. CDR3 nucleotide sequence: TGTGCCAGCAGCCAATCCTTTAATGGCTACACCTTC. It is translated as CASSQSFNGYTF.

This clonotype came up many times. The chain links TRBV7-2 to TRBJ2-1; 10 nucleotides line up with TRBD2. The CDR3 runs to 16 residues. J gave up 4 bases and V 4 bases, and 7 bases lay outside the gene matches. Germline V lookup: CDR1 SGHTA, CDR2 FQGNSA. The DNA for the CDR3 is TGTGCCAGCAGCTCGAGGACTAGCGGCCAATACAATGAGCAGTTCTTC. Amino acids: CASSSRTSGQYNEQFF. Full variable domain (rest looked up from reference TRBV7-2 and TRBJ2-1): GAGVSQSPSNKVTEKGKDVELRCDPISGHTALYWYRQSLGQGLEFLIYFQGNSAPDKSGLPSDRFSAERTGGSVSTLTIQRTQQEDSAVYLCASSSRTSGQYNEQFFGPGTRLTVL.

The rearrangement links TRBV11-2 to TRBJ2-4; 7 bases are a match to TRBD1. V trimming: 5 bases; J trimming: 8 bases; junction bases outside the gene matches: 21. From germline, CDR1 is SGHAT and CDR2 FQNNGV. The CDR3 sequence is 18 residues long. CDR3 nucleotides: TGTGCCAGCAGCGGGGCCGGGACAGCTCTCCCTCTATCGGACATTCAGTACTTC. Its translation is CASSGAGTALPLSDIQYF.

This clonotype was observed many times. The chain recombines TRBV2 with TRBJ2-3; perhaps TRBD2 as D (5 bases). This CDR3 has 16 amino acids. V lost 0 bases and J 2 bases, leaving 12 bases between the germline ends. Looked up from germline, CDR1 is SNHLY and CDR2 is FYNNEI. CDR3 in DNA: TGTGCCAGCAGTGAAGCGCAGGACTCCTTCACAGATACGCAGTATTTT. Translated: CASSEAQDSFTDTQYF.

This clonotype has more than one count but fewer than ten. J is TRBJ2-1 and V is TRBV20-1; TRBD2 aligns across 9 bases. V trimming: 6 bases; J trimming: 2 bases; junction bases outside the gene matches: 8. Germline lookup yields CDR1 DFQATT and CDR2 SNEGSKA (reference sequence). This CDR3 region has 15 residues. The CDR3 DNA follows: TGCAGTGCAAACCTAGCGGGACAAGCCTACAATGAGCAGTTCTTC. Amino acid sequence: CSANLAGQAYNEQFF.

This clonotype appeared many times. This sequence joins TRBV29-1 and TRBJ2-1, with TRBD2 matching 10 bases. V lost 3 bases to trimming and J lost 8 bases; unmatched junction nucleotides: 4. The CDR3 length is 13 residues. Germline loops: CDR1 SQVTM, CDR2 ANQGSEA. The CDR3 protein is CSVELAGEYEQFF. DNA for the CDR3: TGCAGCGTTGAGCTAGCGGGAGAATATGAGCAGTTCTTC.

A few counts support this clonotype. V gene TRBV2 combines with J gene TRBJ2-7; D might be TRBD1 (6 bases). There are 16 residues in the CDR3. Germline V gene lookup returns CDR1 SNHLY and CDR2 FYNNEI. V lost 3 bases and J 4 bases, leaving 19 bases between the germline ends. CDR3 sequence: CASSESLGALKYEQYF. CDR3 coding DNA: TGTGCCAGCAGTGAGTCGTTGGGGGCTCTAAAGTACGAGCAGTACTTC.

This rearrangement joins TRBV20-1 to TRBJ2-7; TRBD2 matches 10 bases. Germline CDR1 DFQATT, CDR2 SNEGSKA (reference sequence). Losses at the gene ends were 3 bases for V and 2 bases for J; bases not matched to a gene: 10. This CDR3 has 16 amino acids. The CDR3 nucleotides are TGCAGTGCTAGTGGACGGCTAGCGGGGGTGGCCTACGAGCAGTACTTC. Encoded protein: CSASGRLAGVAYEQYF.

This clonotype has just a few counts. The gene calls are TRBV5-1 and TRBJ2-7, with a possible D match to TRBD1 (6 bases). Trimming stripped 5 bases from V and 6 bases from J, with 12 bases between. CDR1 and CDR2 from the germline V gene are SGHRS and YFSETQ. The CDR3 consists of 12 residues. CDR3 nucleotides: TGCGCCAGCAGGCCCGAACAGGGCGAGCAGTACTTC. It codes for CASRPEQGEQYF.

In this sample, this clonotype turned up a few times. The chain combines TRBV20-1 with TRBJ2-7; D is ambiguous. Germline CDR1 DFQATT, CDR2 SNEGSKA (reference sequence). CDR3 length: 13 residues. V was pared by 3 bases and J by 0 bases, with 9 bases between. CDR3 nucleotide sequence: TGCAGTGCTAGGAGACGAAGCTCCTACGAGCAGTACTTC. Protein: CSARRRSSYEQYF.

This clonotype was counted at least ten times. This sequence joins TRBV29-1 and TRBJ2-7, with 9 bases fitting TRBD2. The V gene's germline CDR1 is SQVTM and CDR2 ANQGSEA. Germline trimming cut 3 bases from V and 0 bases from J; bases unmatched to any gene: 6. The CDR3 is 15 amino acids. The chain's CDR3 is CSVEFAGGSSYEQYF. CDR3 in DNA: TGCAGCGTTGAGTTTGCGGGAGGGAGCTCCTACGAGCAGTACTTC.

This clonotype has ten or more counts. This chain joins TRBV11-2 and TRBJ1-2; 7 bases fit TRBD1. V lost 0 bases to trimming and J lost 4 bases; unmatched junction nucleotides: 5. Germline V gives CDR1 SGHAT, CDR2 FQNNGV. This CDR3 is built from 15 residues. CDR3 nucleotide sequence: TGTGCCAGCAGCTTAGAGCCGGGACAGACCTATGGCTACACCTTC. Its protein product is CASSLEPGQTYGYTF.

V gene TRBV27 combines with J gene TRBJ2-3, with D perhaps matching TRBD2 (6 bases). The CDR3 covers 16 residues. The V end lost 5 bases, the J end lost 5 bases, and 20 bases lay between the germline ends. Germline CDR1 and CDR2: MNHEY and SMNVEV (reference sequence). CDR3 sequence (DNA): TGTGCCAGCAGTCAGATTGTAGCGGATAAGGTAGATACGCAGTATTTT. This sequence encodes CASSQIVADKVDTQYF.

This clonotype was observed a single time. The chain combines TRBV9 with TRBJ2-3, with 7 bases lining up with TRBD1. The ends lost 0 bases at V and 2 bases at J; junction bases unmatched: 3. The V gene's germline CDR1 is SGDLS and CDR2 YYNGEE. CDR3 length equals 15 residues. The CDR3 spells CASSVEGAYTDTQYF. CDR3 nucleotides: TGTGCCAGCAGCGTAGAGGGGGCCTACACAGATACGCAGTATTTT.

Only a few counts were recorded for this clonotype. The genes are TRBV7-9 and TRBJ2-1; D could derive from TRBD1 or TRBD2 (7 bases each). V lost 3 bases to trimming and J lost 7 bases, with 13 bases between them. This CDR3 has 14 amino acids. Germline-derived CDR1 and CDR2 are SEHNR and FQNEAQ (reference sequence). CDR3: CASSFREGANEQFF. As DNA, the CDR3 is TGTGCCAGCAGCTTCAGGGAGGGGGCTAATGAGCAGTTCTTC.

The chain joins TRBV5-5 to TRBJ1-5; D ambiguous. Germline CDR1 SGHKS, CDR2 YYEKEE (reference sequence). Deletions cut 1 base from V and 8 bases from J, with 13 bases between. The CDR3 is made up of 14 amino acids. CDR3 sequence: CASSLFLVDKPQHF. In nucleotides, the CDR3 is TGTGCCAGCAGCTTGTTTTTGGTCGACAAGCCCCAGCATTTT.

The sample holds many counts of this clonotype. This sequence joins TRBV12-3 or TRBV12-4 and TRBJ2-5, with D possibly matching TRBD2 (6 bases). The CDR3 length is 12 residues. V shed 3 bases and J shed 4 bases, with 6 bases lying between them. The chain's CDR3 is CASSFGGETQYF. The CDR3 DNA follows: TGTGCCAGCAGTTTCGGGGGAGAGACCCAGTACTTC.

This chain links TRBV5-6 with TRBJ2-3; 11 bases line up with TRBD2. V was pared by 0 bases and J by 6 bases, with 6 bases of the junction left unmatched. The CDR3 runs 16 residues. Germline V gene data show CDR1 as SGHDT and CDR2 as YYEEEE. CDR3 DNA: TGTGCCAGCAGCTTGGGGCTAGCGGGGGGTATGGATACGCAGTATTTT. It translates to CASSLGLAGGMDTQYF.